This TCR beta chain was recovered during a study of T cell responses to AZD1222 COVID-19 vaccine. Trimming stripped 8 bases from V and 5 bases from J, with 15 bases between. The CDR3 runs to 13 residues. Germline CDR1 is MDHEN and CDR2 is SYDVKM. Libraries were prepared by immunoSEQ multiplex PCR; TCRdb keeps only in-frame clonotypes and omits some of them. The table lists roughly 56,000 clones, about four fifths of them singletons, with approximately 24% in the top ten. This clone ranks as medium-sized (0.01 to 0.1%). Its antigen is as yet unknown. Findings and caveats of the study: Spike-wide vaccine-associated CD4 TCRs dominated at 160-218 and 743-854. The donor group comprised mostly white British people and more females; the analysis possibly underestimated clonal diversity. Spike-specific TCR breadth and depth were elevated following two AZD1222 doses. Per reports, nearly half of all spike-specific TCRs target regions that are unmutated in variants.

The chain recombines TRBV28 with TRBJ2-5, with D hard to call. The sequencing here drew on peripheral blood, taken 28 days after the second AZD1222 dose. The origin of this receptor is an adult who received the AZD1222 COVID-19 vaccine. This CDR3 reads CASGYILEETQYF. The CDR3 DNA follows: TGTGCCAGCGGGTACATCCTAGAGGAGACCCAGTACTTC.